This is a list of T cell receptor beta chains from one sample in a study of blood T cell repertoires in COVID-19. TCRdb's copy holds only in-frame clones and misses some; the assay was immunoSEQ multiplex PCR. Here the sample spans fewer than 650,000 clones, about 88% being singletons. Sequences were obtained from peripheral blood. Receptor source: a woman in her forties or fifties with COVID-19, enrolled during active disease. Both conserved end residues are part of each CDR3. The D gene is left open where the match is weak. Rows may omit the clone size; those that give it use once, few, many or a size class.

d_gene	v_gene	j_gene	abundance	CDR3nt	CDR3aa
-	TRBV28	TRBJ1-5	few	TGTGCCAGCAGTTTCAACAGGGAGATTAGTCAGCCCCAGCATTTT	CASSFNREISQPQHF
TRBD2	TRBV28	TRBJ2-1	-	TGTGCCAGCAGTTTACCCGGACTAGGAGTAAACAATGAGCAGTTCTTC	CASSLPGLGVNNEQFF
TRBD2	TRBV3-1/TRBV3-2	TRBJ2-1	-	TGTGCCAGCAGCCAAGATTTTAGGTCGGGGGGATACAATGAGCAGTTCTTC	CASSQDFRSGGYNEQFF
TRBD1	TRBV30	TRBJ2-1	-	TGTGCCTGGAGTGTACGAGGGACAGGGGGATATGGGCAGTTCTTC	CAWSVRGTGGYGQFF
TRBD1	TRBV30	TRBJ1-1	-	TGTGCCTGGAGTATCGGGACAGGGGTAACTGAAGCTTTCTTT	CAWSIGTGVTEAFF
TRBD1	TRBV10-3	TRBJ1-4	-	TGTGCCATCAGTGAACAACAGGGGGCACTTGAAGGAAAACTGTTTTTT	CAISEQQGALEGKLFF
-	TRBV7-3	TRBJ1-1	-	TGTGCCAGCAGCTTAATACCGACAGAGAACACTGAAGCTTTCTTT	CASSLIPTENTEAFF
-	TRBV5-4	TRBJ1-2	-	TGTGCCAGCAGCTGGCGAAACCGGGGGGTAGAGGGCTACACCTTC	CASSWRNRGVEGYTF
-	TRBV15	TRBJ1-5	-	TGTGCCACCAGCAGAGTAACAGGTTTTCAGCCCCAGCATTTT	CATSRVTGFQPQHF
TRBD2	TRBV9	TRBJ2-5	once	TGTGCCAGCACAGCGGGGGGAGGGCAAGAGACCCAGTACTTC	CASTAGGGQETQYF
TRBD1	TRBV5-1	TRBJ1-2	-	TGCGCCAGCAGCGCCGACAGGGTAGAATATGGCTACACCTTC	CASSADRVEYGYTF
-	TRBV19	TRBJ1-4	-	TGTGCCAGTAGTATAGCGGGGGGCCATGAAAAACTGTTTTTT	CASSIAGGHEKLFF
-	TRBV28	TRBJ2-2	-	TGTGCCAGCATTAGGAGGGACACCGGGGAGCTGTTTTTT	CASIRRDTGELFF
-	TRBV30	TRBJ1-2	-	TGTGCCTGGAGTGAAGGGGGTATGCATGGCTACACCTTC	CAWSEGGMHGYTF
TRBD1	TRBV10-3	TRBJ1-2	-	TGTGCCATCAGTGAGTCGAAAGGGACAGGTGAAGGGAATGGCTACACCTTC	CAISESKGTGEGNGYTF
-	TRBV28	TRBJ2-7	-	TGTGCCAGCAGCCCCCGGGGGAATCGTCGCGAGCAGTACTTC	CASSPRGNRREQYF
TRBD1	TRBV28	TRBJ2-7	once	TGTGCCAGCGGGGGTGACAGGGGGCATACCCCGGCTTGGTACGAGCAGTACTTC	CASGGDRGHTPAWYEQYF